This entry lists 9 T cell receptor beta chains sequenced from one sample in a study of T cells after posttransplantation cyclophosphamide. The assay was immunoSEQ multiplex PCR, and TCRdb's table has in-frame clones only and misses some. There are some 21,000 clones in the sample; approximately 83% occur only once, and around 2.1% lies in the top ten. Controls had myeloablative marrow grafts with methotrexate and calcineurin inhibitor, sampled at 1 year. The material sequenced was PBMCs, taken around 350 days after allogeneic stem cell transplant with calcineurin inhibitor and methotrexate. The source is a female patient in her 30s who received an allogeneic stem cell transplant from an unrelated donor, was CMV-positive, and had acute and chronic GVHD. Some T cells could come from the graft donor.

The rearrangement joins TRBV5-1 to TRBJ2-7; possible D gene TRBD1, 7 bases. Germline V gene lookup returns CDR1 SGHRS and CDR2 YFSETQ. This CDR3 comprises 15 residues. V was clipped by 4 bases and J by 3 bases, with 17 bases between them. The CDR3 is CASSPQGGLLYEQYF. The CDR3 nucleotides read TGCGCCAGCAGCCCCCAGGGGGGACTCCTCTACGAGCAGTACTTC. Together with reference TRBV5-1 and TRBJ2-7, the CDR3 gives the full variable domain: KAGVTQTPRYLIKTRGQQVTLSCSPISGHRSVSWYQQTPGQGLQFLFEYFSETQRNKGNFPGRFSGRQFSNSRSEMNVSTLELGDSALYLCASSPQGGLLYEQYFGPGTRLTVT.

The rearrangement links TRBV29-1 to TRBJ2-5; D gene uncertain. The germline V and J ends were trimmed by 8 bases and 5 bases, with 24 bases remaining between them. Germline loops: CDR1 SQVTM, CDR2 ANQGSEA. CDR3 length: 15 residues. CDR3 in DNA: TGCAGCTTTCGCCCGACACTGACAAACCGGGAGACCCAGTACTTC. It translates to CSFRPTLTNRETQYF.

The chain links TRBV2 to TRBJ1-4; 7 bases agree with TRBD1. Trimming cost V 3 bases and J 2 bases; bases outside gene matches: 3. The CDR3 is 15 amino acids. Per germline, CDR1 SNHLY and CDR2 FYNNEI. The CDR3 region has the DNA TGTGCCAGCAGTGAGCAGGGGGAGACTAATGAAAAACTGTTTTTT. Amino acid sequence: CASSEQGETNEKLFF.

The rearrangement links TRBV9 to TRBJ2-3; 9 bases align to TRBD2. This CDR3 has 16 residues. V trimming: 1 base; J trimming: 1 base; junction bases outside the gene matches: 4. The germline CDR1 and CDR2 sequences are SGDLS and YYNGEE. As DNA, the CDR3 is TGTGCCAGCAGCGTATATTCTAGCGGGGGCACAGATACGCAGTATTTT. Translation gives CASSVYSSGGTDTQYF.

The sample holds a few counts of this clone. The rearrangement uses TRBV30 and TRBJ1-2; 9 bases are a match to TRBD1. The CDR3 extends over 14 amino acids. Per the germline V gene, CDR1 is GTSNPN and CDR2 is SVGIG (reference sequence). Trimming took 2 bases from V and 8 from J; bases not matched to a gene: 9. CDR3 DNA sequence: TGTGCCTGGAGTCCCCCGACAGGGGGTCGGGGCTACACCTTC. Translating gives CAWSPPTGGRGYTF.

The rearrangement links TRBV30 to TRBJ1-2; D gene unclear. The length of the CDR3 is 14 residues. V dropped 1 base and J dropped 4 bases, with 13 bases sitting between them. Germline V gene sequence: CDR1 GTSNPN, CDR2 SVGIG (reference sequence). The CDR3 here is CAWSDIQSTYGYTF. The CDR3 nucleotides are TGTGCCTGGAGTGATATACAGTCTACCTATGGCTACACCTTC.

The V call is TRBV7-9, the J call TRBJ2-7, with 12 bases fitting TRBD1. The ends lost 1 base at V and 6 bases at J; junction bases unmatched: 4. This CDR3 has 15 residues. CDR1 and CDR2 (germline): SEHNR, FQNEAQ (reference sequence). The chain's CDR3 is CASSLVGTGGREQYF. Written as DNA, the CDR3 is TGTGCCAGCAGCTTAGTAGGGACAGGGGGCCGCGAGCAGTACTTC.

The chain links TRBV19 to TRBJ2-3, with 8 bases lining up with TRBD1. The germline V gene has CDR1 LNHDA and CDR2 SQIVND (reference sequence). With 6 bases clipped from V and 5 bases from J, the junction kept 7 bases outside the gene matches. The CDR3 consists of 14 residues. This CDR3 is CASRRTGTGDTQYF. The DNA of the CDR3 is TGTGCCAGTAGAAGGACAGGGACGGGAGATACGCAGTATTTT. The full variable domain, completed using reference TRBV19 and TRBJ2-3, is DGGITQSPKYLFRKEGQNVTLSCEQNLNHDAMYWYRQDPGQGLRLIYYSQIVNDFQKGDIAEGYSVSREKKESFPLTVTSAQKNPTAFYLCASRRTGTGDTQYFGPGTRLTVL.

This chain uses TRBV5-8 with TRBJ2-5; possible D gene TRBD1, 5 bases. Looked up from germline, CDR1 is SGHTS and CDR2 is YDEGEE. This CDR3 spans 14 amino acids. The V end lost 4 bases, the J end lost 2 bases, and 12 bases lay between the germline ends. CDR3 DNA: TGTGCCAGCAGCCGGACACCTCAACAAGAGACCCAGTACTTC. Residues: CASSRTPQQETQYF.